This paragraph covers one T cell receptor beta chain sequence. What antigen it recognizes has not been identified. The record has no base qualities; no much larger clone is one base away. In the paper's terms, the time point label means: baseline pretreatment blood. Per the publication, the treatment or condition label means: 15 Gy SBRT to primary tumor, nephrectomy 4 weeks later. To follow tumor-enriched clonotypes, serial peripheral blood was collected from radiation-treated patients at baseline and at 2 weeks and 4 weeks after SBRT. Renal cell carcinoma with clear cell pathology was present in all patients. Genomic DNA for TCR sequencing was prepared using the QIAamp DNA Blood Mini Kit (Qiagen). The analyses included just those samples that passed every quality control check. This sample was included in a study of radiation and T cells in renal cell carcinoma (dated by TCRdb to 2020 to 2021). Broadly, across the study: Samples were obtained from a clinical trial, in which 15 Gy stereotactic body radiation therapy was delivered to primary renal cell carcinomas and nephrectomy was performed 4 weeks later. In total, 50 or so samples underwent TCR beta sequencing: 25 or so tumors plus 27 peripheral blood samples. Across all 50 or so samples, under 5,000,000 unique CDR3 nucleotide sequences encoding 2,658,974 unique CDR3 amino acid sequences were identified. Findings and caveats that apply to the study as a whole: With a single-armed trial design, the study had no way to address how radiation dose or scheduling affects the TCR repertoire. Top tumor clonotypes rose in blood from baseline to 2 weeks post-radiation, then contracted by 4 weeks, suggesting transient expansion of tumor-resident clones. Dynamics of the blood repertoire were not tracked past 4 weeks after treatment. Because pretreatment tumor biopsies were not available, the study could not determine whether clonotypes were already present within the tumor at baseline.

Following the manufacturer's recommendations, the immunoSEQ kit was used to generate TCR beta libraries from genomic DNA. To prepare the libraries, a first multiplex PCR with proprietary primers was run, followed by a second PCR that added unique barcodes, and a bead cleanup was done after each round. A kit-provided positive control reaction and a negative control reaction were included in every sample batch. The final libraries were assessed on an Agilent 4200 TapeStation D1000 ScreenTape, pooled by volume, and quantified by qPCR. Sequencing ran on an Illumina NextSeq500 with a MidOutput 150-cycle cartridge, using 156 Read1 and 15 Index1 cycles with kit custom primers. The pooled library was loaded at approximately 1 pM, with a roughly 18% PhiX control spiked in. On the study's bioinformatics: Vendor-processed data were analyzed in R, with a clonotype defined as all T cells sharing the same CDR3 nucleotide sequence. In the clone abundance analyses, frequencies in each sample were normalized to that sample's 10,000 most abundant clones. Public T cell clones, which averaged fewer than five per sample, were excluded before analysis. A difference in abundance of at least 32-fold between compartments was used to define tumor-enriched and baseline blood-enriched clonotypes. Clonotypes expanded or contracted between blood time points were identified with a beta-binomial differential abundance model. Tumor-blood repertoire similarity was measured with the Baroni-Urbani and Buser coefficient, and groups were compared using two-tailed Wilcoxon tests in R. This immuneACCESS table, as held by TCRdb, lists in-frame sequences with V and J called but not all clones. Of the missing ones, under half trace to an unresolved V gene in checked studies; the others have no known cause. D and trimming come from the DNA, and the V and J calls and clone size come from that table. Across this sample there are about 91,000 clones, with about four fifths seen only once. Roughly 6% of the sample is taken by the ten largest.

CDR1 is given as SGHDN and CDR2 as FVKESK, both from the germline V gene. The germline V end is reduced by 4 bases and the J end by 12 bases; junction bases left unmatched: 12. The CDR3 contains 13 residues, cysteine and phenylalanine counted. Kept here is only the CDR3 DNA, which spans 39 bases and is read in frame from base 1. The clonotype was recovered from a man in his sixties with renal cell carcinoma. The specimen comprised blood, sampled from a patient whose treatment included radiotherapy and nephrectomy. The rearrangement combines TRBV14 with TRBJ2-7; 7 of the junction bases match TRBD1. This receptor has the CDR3 CASSPRGTSIMYF. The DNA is TGTGCCAGCAGCCCCAGGGGGACATCGATTATGTACTTC. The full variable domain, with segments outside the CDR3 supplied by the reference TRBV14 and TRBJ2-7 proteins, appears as EAGVTQFPSHSVIEKGQTVTLRCDPISGHDNLYWYRRVMGKEIKFLLHFVKESKQDESGMPNNRFLAERTGGTYSTLKVQPAELEDSGVYFCASSPRGTSIMYFGPGTRLTVT.